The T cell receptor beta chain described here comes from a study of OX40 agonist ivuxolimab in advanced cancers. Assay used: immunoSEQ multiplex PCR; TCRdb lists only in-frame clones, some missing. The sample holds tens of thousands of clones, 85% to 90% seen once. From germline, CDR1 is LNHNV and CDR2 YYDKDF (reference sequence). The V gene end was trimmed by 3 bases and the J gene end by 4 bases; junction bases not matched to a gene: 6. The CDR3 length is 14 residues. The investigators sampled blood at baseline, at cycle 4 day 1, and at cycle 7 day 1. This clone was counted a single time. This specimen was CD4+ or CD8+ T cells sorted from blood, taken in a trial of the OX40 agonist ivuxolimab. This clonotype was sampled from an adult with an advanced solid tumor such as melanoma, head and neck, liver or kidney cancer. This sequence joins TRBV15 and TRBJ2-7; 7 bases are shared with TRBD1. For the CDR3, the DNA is TGTGCCACCAGCAGTAACAGGGGTTGGTACGAGCAGTACTTC. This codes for CATSSNRGWYEQYF.